The rows below give T cell receptor beta chains drawn from one sample of a study of CD8+CD57+ T cells in acquired aplastic anemia. MiXCR, applied by TCRdb to the reads, yields one record per CDR3 protein. The repertoire holds around 130,000 distinct CDR3 sequences, about half seen once, with 2.5% to 3% in the top ten. Sequenced input: sorted CD4+, CD8+, or CD8+CD57+ T cells (not recorded which) from PBMCs. The receptors were sampled from a human donor in good health, serving as a control. CDR3s include the opening cysteine and the closing phenylalanine or tryptophan. Clone sizes are given selectively: once, few, many, or a class where the clone is expanded.

CDR3aa,abundance,j_gene,len,v_gene
CSVRRGGQLETQYF,many,TRBJ2-5,14,TRBV20-1
CASSIVGRGLTEAFF,.,TRBJ1-1,15,TRBV19
CAISETAGQGNSPLHF,medium-sized,TRBJ1-6,16,TRBV10-3
CASSLGPDRPEQFF,many,TRBJ2-1,14,TRBV7-6
CASSGHRGQGGEAFF,.,TRBJ1-1,15,TRBV7-2
CASSPRTGGRDGYTF,many,TRBJ1-2,15,TRBV5-1
CASSPLTGAGALFF,.,TRBJ2-2,14,TRBV7-2
CASTTGGSSYEQYF,.,TRBJ2-7,14,TRBV7-8
CASSLPLAGGEQYF,few,TRBJ2-7,14,TRBV7-3
CASSGGPGGENNQPQHF,many,TRBJ1-5,17,TRBV9
CASHPWGGLETQYF,many,TRBJ2-5,14,TRBV6-2/TRBV6-3
CASSSSGQGAYGYTF,many,TRBJ1-2,15,TRBV5-5
CASSYYPGTNTEAFF,many,TRBJ1-1,15,TRBV5-1
CSATGTVGPPLHF,.,TRBJ1-6,13,TRBV20-1
CSAREPRVGDTQYF,.,TRBJ2-3,14,TRBV20-1
CASNARGDEKLFF,.,TRBJ1-4,13,TRBV19
CASSLGHSSYEQYF,many,TRBJ2-7,14,TRBV7-3
CASSADRGASYNEQFF,few,TRBJ2-1,16,TRBV27
CASSPVGGGVETQYF,.,TRBJ2-5,15,TRBV9
CASSQLDGQQPAFF,.,TRBJ1-1,14,TRBV9
CASSLAPRQLSEAFF,many,TRBJ1-1,15,TRBV5-1
CSAASGGYNEQFF,.,TRBJ2-1,13,TRBV20-1
CASSIGGGDTEAFF,few,TRBJ1-1,14,TRBV19
CASSPGQGRSNQPQHF,.,TRBJ1-5,16,TRBV11-1
CAISDRDGNTEAFF,many,TRBJ1-1,14,TRBV10-3
CSVEGGATNEQFF,.,TRBJ2-1,13,TRBV29-1
CATSPSREETQYF,.,TRBJ2-5,13,TRBV15
CASQNGGRGADTQYF,many,TRBJ2-3,15,TRBV5-5
CASSYAGAWGYTF,many,TRBJ1-2,13,TRBV11-3
CASSPSGGRGQPQHF,.,TRBJ1-5,15,TRBV7-6
CASSLNTGRGEQYF,many,TRBJ2-7,14,TRBV5-5
CASSASSGQSMNTEAFF,.,TRBJ1-1,17,TRBV19
CASSLMGGSSYEQYF,.,TRBJ2-7,15,TRBV7-2
CASSSGLAREQFF,.,TRBJ2-1,13,TRBV4-1
CASSLVSGEAGELFF,.,TRBJ2-2,15,TRBV7-3
CASSSQGFSEAFF,many,TRBJ1-1,13,TRBV6-5
CAISESQRGAEAFF,.,TRBJ1-1,14,TRBV10-3
CASHGGQGGRETQYF,.,TRBJ2-5,15,TRBV6-2/TRBV6-3
CSARPPGLAGGQGYYEQYF,once,TRBJ2-7,19,TRBV20-1
CASSSGQGWGYYNEQFF,.,TRBJ2-1,17,TRBV6-2/TRBV6-3
CASSGTGGNTEAFF,.,TRBJ1-1,14,TRBV2
CSARDSGRMSSYNSPLHF,.,TRBJ1-6,18,TRBV20-1
CASSPKPLLSGNTIYF,many,TRBJ1-3,16,TRBV4-1
CASSLWGSYGYTF,many,TRBJ1-2,13,TRBV5-8
CSAYTGDRGNTIYF,many,TRBJ1-3,14,TRBV20-1
CASSLKTSGGALGDQYF,.,TRBJ2-5,17,TRBV5-1
CATSDSGQRNEKLFF,.,TRBJ1-4,15,TRBV24-1
CASSPHQETQYF,many,TRBJ2-5,12,TRBV5-1
CASSQPGTANTEAFF,many,TRBJ1-1,15,TRBV4-1
CASSAWGRGSYNSPLHF,few,TRBJ1-6,17,TRBV25-1
CASSSNGNTDYGYTF,.,TRBJ1-2,15,TRBV7-3
CATFGLAGGPQHF,once,TRBJ1-5,13,TRBV2
CAWRNRGGGEKLFF,.,TRBJ1-4,14,TRBV30
CASAQQGIQPQHF,.,TRBJ1-5,13,TRBV12-3/TRBV12-4